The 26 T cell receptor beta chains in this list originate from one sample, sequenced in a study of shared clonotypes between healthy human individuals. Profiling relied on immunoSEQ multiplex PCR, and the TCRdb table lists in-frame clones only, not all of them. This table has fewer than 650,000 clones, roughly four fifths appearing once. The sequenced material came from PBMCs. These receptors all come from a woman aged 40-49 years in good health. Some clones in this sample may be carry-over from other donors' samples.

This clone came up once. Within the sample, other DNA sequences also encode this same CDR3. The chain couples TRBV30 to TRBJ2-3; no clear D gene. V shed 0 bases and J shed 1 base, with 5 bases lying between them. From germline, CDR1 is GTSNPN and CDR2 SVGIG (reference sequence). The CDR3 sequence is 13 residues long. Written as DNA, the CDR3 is TGTGCCTGGAGTGTAAGGGGCACAGATACGCAGTATTTT. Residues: CAWSVRGTDTQYF.

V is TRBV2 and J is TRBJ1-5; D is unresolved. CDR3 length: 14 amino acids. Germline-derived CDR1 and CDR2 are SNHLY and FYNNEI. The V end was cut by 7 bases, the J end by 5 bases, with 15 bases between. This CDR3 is CASKGPTGDQPQHF. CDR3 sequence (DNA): TGTGCCAGCAAAGGCCCTACTGGGGATCAGCCCCAGCATTTT. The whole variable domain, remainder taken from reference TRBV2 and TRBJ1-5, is EPEVTQTPSHQVTQMGQEVILRCVPISNHLYFYWYRQILGQKVEFLVSFYNNEISEKSEIFDDQFSVERPDGSNFTLKIRSTKLEDSAMYFCASKGPTGDQPQHFGDGTRLSIL.

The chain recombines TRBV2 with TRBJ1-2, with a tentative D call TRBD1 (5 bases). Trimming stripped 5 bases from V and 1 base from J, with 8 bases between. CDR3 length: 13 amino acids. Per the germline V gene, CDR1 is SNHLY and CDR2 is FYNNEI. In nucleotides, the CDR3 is TGTGCCAGCAGTTCGCAGGGTAACTATGGCTACACCTTC. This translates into CASSSQGNYGYTF.

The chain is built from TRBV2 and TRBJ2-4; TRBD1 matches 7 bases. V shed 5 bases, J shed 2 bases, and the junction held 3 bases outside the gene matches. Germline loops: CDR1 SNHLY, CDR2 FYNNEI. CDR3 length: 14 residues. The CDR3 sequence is CASSIQGTKNIQYF. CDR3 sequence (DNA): TGTGCCAGCAGTATACAGGGGACCAAAAACATTCAGTACTTC.

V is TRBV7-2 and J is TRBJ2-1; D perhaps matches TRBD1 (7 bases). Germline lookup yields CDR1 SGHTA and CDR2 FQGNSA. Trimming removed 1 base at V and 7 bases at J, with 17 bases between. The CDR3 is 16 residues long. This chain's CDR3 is CASSLVHRGGGNEQFF. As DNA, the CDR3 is TGTGCCAGCAGCTTAGTCCACAGGGGAGGAGGGAATGAGCAGTTCTTC. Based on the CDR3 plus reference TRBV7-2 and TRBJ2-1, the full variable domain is GAGVSQSPSNKVTEKGKDVELRCDPISGHTALYWYRQSLGQGLEFLIYFQGNSAPDKSGLPSDRFSAERTGGSVSTLTIQRTQQEDSAVYLCASSLVHRGGGNEQFFGPGTRLTVL.

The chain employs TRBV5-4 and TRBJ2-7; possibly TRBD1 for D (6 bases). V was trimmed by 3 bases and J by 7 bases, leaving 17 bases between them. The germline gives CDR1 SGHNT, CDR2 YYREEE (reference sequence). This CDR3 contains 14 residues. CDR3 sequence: CASSSTQGSGEQYF. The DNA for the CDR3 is TGTGCCAGCAGCTCTACACAGGGTTCAGGGGAGCAGTACTTC.

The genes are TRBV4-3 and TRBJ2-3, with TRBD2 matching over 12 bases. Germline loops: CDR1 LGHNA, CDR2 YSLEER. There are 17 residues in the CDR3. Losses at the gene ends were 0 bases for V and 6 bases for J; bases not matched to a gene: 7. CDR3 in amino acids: CASSQDSSGRAGDTQYF. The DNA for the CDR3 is TGCGCCAGCAGCCAAGACTCTAGCGGGAGGGCCGGGGATACGCAGTATTTT.

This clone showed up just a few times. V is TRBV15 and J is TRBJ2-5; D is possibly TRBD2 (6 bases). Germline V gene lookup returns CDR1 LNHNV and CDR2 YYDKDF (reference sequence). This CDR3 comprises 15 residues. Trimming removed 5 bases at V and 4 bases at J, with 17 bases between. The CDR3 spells CATSVAWRDGETQYF. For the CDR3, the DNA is TGTGCCACCAGCGTAGCCTGGCGGGACGGAGAGACCCAGTACTTC. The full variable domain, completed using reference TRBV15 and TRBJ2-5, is DAMVIQNPRYQVTQFGKPVTLSCSQTLNHNVMYWYQQKSSQAPKLLFHYYDKDFNNEADTPDNFQSRRPNTSFCFLDIRSPGLGDTAMYLCATSVAWRDGETQYFGPGTRLLVL.

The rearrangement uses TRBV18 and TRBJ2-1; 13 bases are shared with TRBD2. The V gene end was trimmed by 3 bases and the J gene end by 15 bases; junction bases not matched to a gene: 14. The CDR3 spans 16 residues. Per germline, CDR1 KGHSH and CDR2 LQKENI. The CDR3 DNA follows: TGTGCCAGCTCACCCTCCGGGACTAGCGGGACGTTCCTTCTGTTCTTC. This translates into CASSPSGTSGTFLLFF.

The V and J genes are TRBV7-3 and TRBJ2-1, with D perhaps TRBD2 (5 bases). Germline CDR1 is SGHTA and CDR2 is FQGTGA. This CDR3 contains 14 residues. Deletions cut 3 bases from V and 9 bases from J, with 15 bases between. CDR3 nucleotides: TGTGCCAGCAGCTTGGTCCCTAGCAATAGTGAGCAGTTCTTC. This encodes CASSLVPSNSEQFF.

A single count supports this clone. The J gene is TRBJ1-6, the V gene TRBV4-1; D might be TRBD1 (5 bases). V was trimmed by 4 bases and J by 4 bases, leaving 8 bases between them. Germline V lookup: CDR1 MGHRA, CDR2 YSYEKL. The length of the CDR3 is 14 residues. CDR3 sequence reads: CASSPRQYNSPLHF. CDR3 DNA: TGCGCCAGCAGCCCACGACAGTATAATTCACCCCTCCACTTT.

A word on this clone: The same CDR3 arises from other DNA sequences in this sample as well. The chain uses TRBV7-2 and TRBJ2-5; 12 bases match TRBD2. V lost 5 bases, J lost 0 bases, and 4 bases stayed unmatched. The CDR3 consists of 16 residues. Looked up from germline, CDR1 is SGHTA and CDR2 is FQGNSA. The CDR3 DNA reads TGTGCCAGCAGCCCCCTAGCGGGGGGGTACCAAGAGACCCAGTACTTC. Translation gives CASSPLAGGYQETQYF.

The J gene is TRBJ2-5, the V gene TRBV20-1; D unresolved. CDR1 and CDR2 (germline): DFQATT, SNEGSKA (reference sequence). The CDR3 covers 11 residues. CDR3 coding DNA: TGCAGATCCGCAAGCGCGGAGACCCAGTACTTC. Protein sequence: CRSASAETQYF.

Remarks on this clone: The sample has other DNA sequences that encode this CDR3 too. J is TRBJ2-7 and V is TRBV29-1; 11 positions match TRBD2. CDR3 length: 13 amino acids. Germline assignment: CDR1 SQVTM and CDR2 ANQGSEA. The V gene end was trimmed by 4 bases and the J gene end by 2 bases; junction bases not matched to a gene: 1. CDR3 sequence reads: CSVGLAGTYEQYF. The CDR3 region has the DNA TGCAGCGTTGGACTAGCGGGGACCTACGAGCAGTACTTC.

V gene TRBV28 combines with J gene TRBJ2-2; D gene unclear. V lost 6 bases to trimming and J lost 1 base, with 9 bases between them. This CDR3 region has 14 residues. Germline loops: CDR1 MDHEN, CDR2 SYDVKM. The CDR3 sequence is CASSSNRNTGELFF. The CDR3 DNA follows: TGTGCCAGCAGCAGTAACAGGAACACCGGGGAGCTGTTTTTT. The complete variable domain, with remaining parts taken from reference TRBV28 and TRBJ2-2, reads DVKVTQSSRYLVKRTGEKVFLECVQDMDHENMFWYRQDPGLGLRLIYFSYDVKMKEKGDIPEGYSVSREKKERFSLILESASTNQTSMYLCASSSNRNTGELFFGEGSRLTVL.

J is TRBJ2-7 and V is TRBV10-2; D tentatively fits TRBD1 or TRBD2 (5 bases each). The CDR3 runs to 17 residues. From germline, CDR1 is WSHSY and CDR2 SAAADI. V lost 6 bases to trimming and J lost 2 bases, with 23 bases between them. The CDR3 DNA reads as TGCGCCAGCAGGAGGGGCCCGAGGGGATCCCTACCCTACGAGCAGTACTTC. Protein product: CASRRGPRGSLPYEQYF.

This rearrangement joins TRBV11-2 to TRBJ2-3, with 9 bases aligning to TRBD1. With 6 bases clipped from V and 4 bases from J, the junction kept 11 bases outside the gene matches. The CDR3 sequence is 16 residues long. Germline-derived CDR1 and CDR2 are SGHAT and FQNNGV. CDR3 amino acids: CASSYRDREAPDTQYF. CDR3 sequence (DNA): TGTGCCAGCAGTTACCGGGACAGGGAGGCCCCAGATACGCAGTATTTT.

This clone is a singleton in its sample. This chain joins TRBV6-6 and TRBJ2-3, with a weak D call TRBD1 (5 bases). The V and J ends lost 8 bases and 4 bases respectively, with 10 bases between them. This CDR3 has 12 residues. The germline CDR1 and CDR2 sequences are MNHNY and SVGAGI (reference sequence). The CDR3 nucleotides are TGTGCCAGCTCCCCGACAGCAGATACGCAGTATTTT. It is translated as CASSPTADTQYF.

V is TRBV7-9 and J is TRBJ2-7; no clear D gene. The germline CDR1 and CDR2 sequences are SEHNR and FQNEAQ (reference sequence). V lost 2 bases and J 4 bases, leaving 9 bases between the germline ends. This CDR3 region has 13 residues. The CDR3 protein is CASSLSTKYEQYF. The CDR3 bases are TGTGCCAGCAGCTTATCAACAAAATACGAGCAGTACTTC. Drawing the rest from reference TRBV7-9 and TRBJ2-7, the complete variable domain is DTGVSQNPRHKITKRGQNVTFRCDPISEHNRLYWYRQTLGQGPEFLTYFQNEAQLEKSRLLSDRFSAERPKGSFSTLEIQRTEQGDSAMYLCASSLSTKYEQYFGPGTRLTVT.

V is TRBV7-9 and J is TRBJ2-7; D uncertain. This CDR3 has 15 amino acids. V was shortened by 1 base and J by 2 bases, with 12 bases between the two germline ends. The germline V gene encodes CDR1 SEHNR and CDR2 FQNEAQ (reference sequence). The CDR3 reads CASSLGLGSTYEQYF. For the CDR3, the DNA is TGTGCCAGCAGCTTAGGTTTAGGGTCTACCTACGAGCAGTACTTC.

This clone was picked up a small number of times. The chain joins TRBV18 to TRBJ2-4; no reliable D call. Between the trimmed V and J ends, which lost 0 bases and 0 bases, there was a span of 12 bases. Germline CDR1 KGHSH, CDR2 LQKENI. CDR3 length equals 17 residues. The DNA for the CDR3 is TGTGCCAGCTCACCACCGATCTTGGCGCGAGCCAAAAACATTCAGTACTTC. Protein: CASSPPILARAKNIQYF.

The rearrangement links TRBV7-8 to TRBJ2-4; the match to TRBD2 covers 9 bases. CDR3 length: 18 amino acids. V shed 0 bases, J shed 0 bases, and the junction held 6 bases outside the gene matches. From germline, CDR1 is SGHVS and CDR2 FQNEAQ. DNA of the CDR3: TGTGCCAGCAGCTTAGCGTTGGCTAGCGGGGTAGCCAAAAACATTCAGTACTTC. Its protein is CASSLALASGVAKNIQYF.

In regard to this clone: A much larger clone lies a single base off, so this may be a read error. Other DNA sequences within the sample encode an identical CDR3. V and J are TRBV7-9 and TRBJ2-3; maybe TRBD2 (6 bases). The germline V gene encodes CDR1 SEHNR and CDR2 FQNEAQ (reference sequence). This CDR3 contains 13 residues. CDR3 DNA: TGTGCCAGCACCTCTGGGGGGATAGATACACAGTATTTT. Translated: CASTSGGIDTQYF.

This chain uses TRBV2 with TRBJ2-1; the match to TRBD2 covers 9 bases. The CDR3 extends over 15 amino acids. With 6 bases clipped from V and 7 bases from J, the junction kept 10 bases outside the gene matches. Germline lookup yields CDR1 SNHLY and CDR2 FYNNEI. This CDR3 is CASRLGSGSKNEQFF. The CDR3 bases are TGTGCCAGCAGGCTCGGTAGCGGGAGTAAAAATGAGCAGTTCTTC.

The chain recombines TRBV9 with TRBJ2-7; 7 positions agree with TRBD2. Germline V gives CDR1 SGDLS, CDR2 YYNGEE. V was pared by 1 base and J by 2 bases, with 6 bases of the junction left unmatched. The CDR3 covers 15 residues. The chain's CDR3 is CASSVMGGSAYEQYF. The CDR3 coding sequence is TGTGCCAGCAGCGTAATGGGGGGGTCCGCCTACGAGCAGTACTTC.

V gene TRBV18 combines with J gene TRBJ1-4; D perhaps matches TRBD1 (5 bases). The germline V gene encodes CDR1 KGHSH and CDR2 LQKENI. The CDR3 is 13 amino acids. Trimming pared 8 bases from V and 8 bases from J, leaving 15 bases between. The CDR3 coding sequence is TGTGCCAGCGCAGACAGACGGGGGGAAAAACTGTTTTTT. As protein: CASADRRGEKLFF.